The 20 T cell receptor beta chains below were found in one sample sequenced in a study of shared clonotypes between healthy human individuals (TCRdb year 2020). To prepare the library, the immunoSEQ multiplex PCR assay was applied. The table comes from immuneACCESS by way of TCRdb, which keeps in-frame sequences with V and J called. Part of the clones is missing from these tables; in studies checked, under half for an unresolved V gene and the rest for unknown reasons. The sample yields 950,000 to 1,100,000 clones; 75% to 80% were counted once. Around 0.61% of the sample is taken by the ten largest. Sample: memory CD4+ T cells from PBMCs. The cell subset or site label for this specimen denotes: CD45RA-negative fraction. The receptors stem from a man aged 18 to 35 in good health. Some clones in this sample may be carry-over from other donors' samples.

The J gene is TRBJ2-2, the V gene TRBV11-2; no firm D call. CDR3 size: 14 residues. V lost 5 bases and J 5 bases, leaving 12 bases between the germline ends. Germline V lookup: CDR1 SGHAT, CDR2 FQNNGV. The CDR3 region has the DNA TGTGCCAGCAGCCCAGCGCATAGGACCGGGGAGCTGTTTTTT. It is translated as CASSPAHRTGELFF.

This chain connects TRBV7-2 to TRBJ2-7, with D unresolved. CDR3 length: 13 amino acids. Trimming shortened V by 2 bases and J by 3 bases, and 8 bases separated the two germline ends. Germline CDR1 and CDR2: SGHTA and FQGNSA. The CDR3 coding sequence is TGTGCCAGCAGCTTATCTCGGAGCTACGAGCAGTACTTC. Protein: CASSLSRSYEQYF.

Concerning this clone: This sample also contains other DNA sequences that code for the same CDR3. The chain joins TRBV7-3 to TRBJ2-1; tentative D call: TRBD1 (6 bases). Germline CDR1 and CDR2: SGHTA and FQGTGA. The V end lost 2 bases, the J end lost 9 bases, and 8 bases lay between the germline ends. The CDR3 has 12 amino acids. The CDR3 reads CASSLLGGEQFF. The DNA for the CDR3 is TGTGCCAGCAGCTTATTAGGGGGTGAGCAGTTCTTC.

V and J are TRBV9 and TRBJ2-3; 8 nucleotides agree with TRBD1. CDR3 size: 16 residues. V dropped 0 bases and J dropped 2; count of bases not matched to a gene: 5. Looked up from germline, CDR1 is SGDLS and CDR2 is YYNGEE. The CDR3 sequence: CASSVVAGGLTDTQYF. The CDR3, as DNA: TGTGCCAGCAGCGTAGTGGCAGGGGGCCTCACAGATACGCAGTATTTT.

V gene TRBV25-1 combines with J gene TRBJ2-1; D is unclear. CDR3 length equals 11 residues. Germline V gives CDR1 MGHDK, CDR2 SYGVNS. V was pared by 4 bases and J by 10 bases, with 8 bases between. CDR3 residues: CASSVQWEQFF. CDR3 coding DNA: TGTGCCAGCAGTGTACAATGGGAGCAGTTCTTC. Full variable domain (remainder filled in from reference TRBV25-1 and TRBJ2-1): EADIYQTPRYLVIGTGKKITLECSQTMGHDKMYWYQQDPGMELHLIHYSYGVNSTEKGDLSSESTVSRIRTEHFPLTLESARPSHTSQYLCASSVQWEQFFGPGTRLTVL.

This clone was seen a single time. This chain connects TRBV27 to TRBJ2-3; D unresolved. CDR1 and CDR2 (germline): MNHEY, SMNVEV (reference sequence). V was shortened by 6 bases and J by 5 bases, with 6 bases between the two germline ends. The CDR3 has 11 amino acids. In nucleotides, the CDR3 is TGTGCCAGCAGCATCGAAGATACGCAGTATTTT. Translated, it gives CASSIEDTQYF.

This clone has only one observation. The chain combines TRBV5-4 with TRBJ2-1; the match to TRBD2 covers 13 bases. V lost 1 base to trimming and J lost 10 bases; unmatched junction nucleotides: 5. CDR1 and CDR2 (germline): SGHNT, YYREEE (reference sequence). The CDR3 has 15 amino acids. The CDR3, as DNA: TGTGCCAGCAGCTTGCGACTAGCGGGAGGTGGCGAGCAGTTCTTC. Protein product: CASSLRLAGGGEQFF. Filled out from reference TRBV5-4 and TRBJ2-1, the complete variable domain reads ETGVTQSPTHLIKTRGQQVTLRCSSQSGHNTVSWYQQALGQGPQFIFQYYREEENGRGNFPPRFSGLQFPNYSSELNVNALELDDSALYLCASSLRLAGGGEQFFGPGTRLTVL.

This clone occurred a few times. The chain recombines TRBV19 with TRBJ1-2, with D possibly matching TRBD1 (5 bases). In germline, CDR1 is LNHDA, CDR2 SQIVND (reference sequence). This CDR3 spans 14 amino acids. Trimming shortened V by 6 bases and J by 8 bases, and 19 bases separated the two germline ends. DNA for the CDR3: TGTGCCAGTAGCCCAAAGGGCAGGGTCTCGGGCTACACCTTC. Protein sequence: CASSPKGRVSGYTF.

This clone was seen at least ten times. The chain is built from TRBV7-2 and TRBJ2-3, with 7 bases that match TRBD1. Germline CDR1 and CDR2: SGHTA and FQGNSA. The CDR3 consists of 16 residues. V was pared by 3 bases and J by 0 bases, with 6 bases of the junction left unmatched. The CDR3 sequence is CASSFLRGRSTDTQYF. CDR3 nucleotides: TGTGCCAGCAGCTTTTTGAGGGGGCGAAGCACAGATACGCAGTATTTT.

As concerns this clone: Other DNA sequences in the same sample also yield this CDR3. This chain connects TRBV30 to TRBJ1-5; D uncertain. CDR3 size: 13 residues. V lost 0 bases to trimming and J lost 6 bases, with 9 bases between them. Germline V gene lookup returns CDR1 GTSNPN and CDR2 SVGIG (reference sequence). CDR3 protein: CAWSVRGGQPQHF. The CDR3 nucleotides read TGTGCCTGGAGTGTACGTGGCGGTCAGCCCCAGCATTTT. The full variable domain, in which reference TRBV30 and TRBJ1-5 provide the parts outside the CDR3, is SQTIHQWPATLVQPVGSPLSLECTVEGTSNPNLYWYRQAAGRGLQLLFYSVGIGQISSEVPQNLSASRPQDRQFILSSKKLLLSDSGFYLCAWSVRGGQPQHFGDGTRLSIL.

The rearrangement joins TRBV12-5 to TRBJ1-3; 7 bases map to TRBD1. The CDR3 runs 15 residues. Germline V CDR1 and CDR2: LGHNT, FRNRAP. J lost 0 bases, V lost 1 base, and 0 bases had no gene match. This chain's CDR3 is CASGLGTGSGNTIYF. CDR3 coding DNA: TGTGCTAGTGGTTTGGGGACAGGCTCTGGAAACACCATATATTTT.

This chain joins TRBV7-9 and TRBJ1-1; 9 bases line up with TRBD1. Trimming at V came to 5 bases and at J to 4 bases, leaving 14 bases not matched to a gene. This CDR3 is 17 amino acids long. Per germline, CDR1 SEHNR and CDR2 FQNEAQ (reference sequence). The CDR3: CASSPLGTTGGVTEAFF. CDR3 nucleotide sequence: TGTGCCAGCAGCCCGCTGGGGACAACAGGGGGCGTCACTGAAGCTTTCTTT. The full variable domain, its missing parts supplied by reference TRBV7-9 and TRBJ1-1, is DTGVSQNPRHKITKRGQNVTFRCDPISEHNRLYWYRQTLGQGPEFLTYFQNEAQLEKSRLLSDRFSAERPKGSFSTLEIQRTEQGDSAMYLCASSPLGTTGGVTEAFFGQGTRLTVV.

The V call is TRBV28, the J call TRBJ1-4; D is undetermined. There are 11 residues in the CDR3. The germline V gene has CDR1 MDHEN and CDR2 SYDVKM. Trimming pared 6 bases from V and 9 bases from J, leaving 8 bases between. The chain's CDR3 is CASSLTQKLFF. The CDR3 DNA is TGTGCCAGCAGCCTTACCCAAAAACTGTTTTTT.

This clone was seen a single time. The chain couples TRBV5-1 to TRBJ2-1; no clear D. The CDR3 length is 15 residues. The ends were cut back, 2 bases at V and 7 bases at J, with 16 bases in the middle. The germline CDR1 and CDR2 sequences are SGHRS and YFSETQ. The CDR3 loop is CASSFGVGLGNEQFF. The CDR3 region has the DNA TGCGCCAGCAGCTTCGGTGTTGGATTGGGTAATGAGCAGTTCTTC.

The rearrangement links TRBV7-9 to TRBJ2-7, with unresolved D. From germline, CDR1 is SEHNR and CDR2 FQNEAQ (reference sequence). The V and J ends lost 4 bases and 3 bases respectively, with 7 bases between them. The CDR3 is 12 amino acids. In nucleotides, the CDR3 is TGTGCCAGCAGCTGGGTAGGCTACGAGCAGTACTTC. Translation gives CASSWVGYEQYF.

The chain is built from TRBV11-3 and TRBJ2-4; D may match TRBD1 or TRBD2 (6 bases each). With 3 bases removed from V and 8 bases from J, the gap between germline ends came to 20 bases. CDR3 size: 16 residues. The V gene's germline CDR1 is SGHNT and CDR2 YENEEA. CDR3 loop: CASSFQSGGHGDIQYF. The CDR3 region has the DNA TGTGCCAGCAGCTTCCAGAGTGGGGGGCATGGGGACATTCAGTACTTC.

The V gene is TRBV10-3, the J gene TRBJ2-1; 16 nucleotides align to TRBD2. This CDR3 region has 15 residues. V was pared by 9 bases and J by 4 bases, with 3 bases of the junction left unmatched. Germline CDR1 reads ENHRY; CDR2 reads SYGVKD. In nucleotides, the CDR3 is TGTGCCATGGGGACTAGCGGGAGGGTTTACAATGAGCAGTTCTTC. Translated: CAMGTSGRVYNEQFF.

This clone was counted a few times. The V call is TRBV6-6, the J call TRBJ2-4; TRBD2 is a possible D gene (6 bases). The CDR3 is 13 amino acids. The V gene lost 6 bases and the J gene lost 9 bases, with 15 bases spanning the gap. From germline, CDR1 is MNHNY and CDR2 SVGAGI (reference sequence). The CDR3 region is CASRGTSPGIQYF. In DNA, the CDR3 is TGTGCCAGCAGGGGCACTAGCCCCGGCATTCAGTACTTC.

The CDR3 DNA is TGCGCCAGCGGGGCTAGCGGGATCCCAGATACGCAGTATTTT. Amino acid sequence: CASGASGIPDTQYF. This rearrangement joins TRBV5-1 to TRBJ2-3, with 9 bases lining up with TRBD2. V shed 7 bases and J 4 bases; nucleotides not matched to a gene: 7. Germline-derived CDR1 and CDR2 are SGHRS and YFSETQ. The CDR3 length is 14 residues.

The V call is TRBV7-9, the J call TRBJ1-2, with a tentative D call TRBD1 (5 bases). CDR1 and CDR2 from the germline V gene are SEHNR and FQNEAQ (reference sequence). This CDR3 contains 16 residues. V was clipped by 0 bases and J by 4 bases, with 15 bases between them. CDR3 sequence (DNA): TGTGCCAGCAGCTTAGCCCTCCCGCCGACAGTCTATGGCTACACCTTC. Translating it yields CASSLALPPTVYGYTF. Combining the CDR3 with reference TRBV7-9 and TRBJ1-2 gives the whole variable domain DTGVSQNPRHKITKRGQNVTFRCDPISEHNRLYWYRQTLGQGPEFLTYFQNEAQLEKSRLLSDRFSAERPKGSFSTLEIQRTEQGDSAMYLCASSLALPPTVYGYTFGSGTRLTVV.